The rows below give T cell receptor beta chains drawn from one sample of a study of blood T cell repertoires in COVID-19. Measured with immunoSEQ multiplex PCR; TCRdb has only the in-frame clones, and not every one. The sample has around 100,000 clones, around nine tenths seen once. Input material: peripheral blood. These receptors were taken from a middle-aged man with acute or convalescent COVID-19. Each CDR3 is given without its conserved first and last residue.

ASSYSGGLSGNTIY	TRBV6-5	TRBJ1-3
SVEGAYEQY	TRBV29-1	TRBJ2-7
ASRPTKGKQY	TRBV27	TRBJ2-7
ASSQGLGQPQH	TRBV3-1/TRBV3-2	TRBJ1-5
ASSIPLGTGVPGELF	TRBV19	TRBJ2-2
ASSHPTGRTTEAF	TRBV4-1	TRBJ1-1
ASSRGTGTGVHEQF	TRBV6-6	TRBJ2-1
ATSRDRYTEAF	TRBV15	TRBJ1-1
ASSPNLNTEAF	TRBV5-6	TRBJ1-1
ASSLSGGTEAF	TRBV7-9	TRBJ1-1
ATSDPTWAIREQF	TRBV24-1	TRBJ2-1
ASSVGGDQPQH	TRBV5-4	TRBJ1-5
SVEGGGRTEAF	TRBV29-1	TRBJ1-1